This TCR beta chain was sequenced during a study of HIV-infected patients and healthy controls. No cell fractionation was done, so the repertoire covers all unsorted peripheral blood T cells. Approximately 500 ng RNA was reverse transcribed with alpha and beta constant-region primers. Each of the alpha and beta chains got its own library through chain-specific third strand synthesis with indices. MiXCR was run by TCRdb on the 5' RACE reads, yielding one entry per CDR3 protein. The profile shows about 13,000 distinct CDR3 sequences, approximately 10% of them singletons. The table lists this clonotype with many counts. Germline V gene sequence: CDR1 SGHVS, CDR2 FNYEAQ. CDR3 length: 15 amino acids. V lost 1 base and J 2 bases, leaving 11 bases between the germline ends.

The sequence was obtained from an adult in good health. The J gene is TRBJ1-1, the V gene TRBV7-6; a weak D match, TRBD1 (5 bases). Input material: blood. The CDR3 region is CASSLGGTPNTEAFF. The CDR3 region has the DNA TGTGCCAGCAGCTTAGGGGGGACGCCAAACACTGAAGCTTTCTTT.